This T cell receptor beta chain derives from a study of cytomegalovirus exposure and HLA in healthy donors. Whole-study findings and limits: The authors listed some 160 TCR beta chains as cytomegalovirus-associated. Relative to equally common others, HLA-associated TCR beta chains showed greater clonal expansion in a later analysis. In an earlier analysis, most TCR beta V segments were productive about 87% or about 30% of the time.

Primers: 60 Vbeta forward and 13 Jbeta reverse. The table came from immunoSEQ multiplex PCR; TCRdb's copy has only in-frame clones and leaves some out. The data contain about 120,000 clones, under 80% of them singletons. With regard to this clone: Its antigen remains unidentified.

The V gene end was trimmed by 8 bases and the J gene end by 2 bases; junction bases not matched to a gene: 8. This CDR3 contains 15 residues. Germline V gene sequence: CDR1 MNHNS, CDR2 SASEGT. V gene TRBV6-1 combines with J gene TRBJ1-5; TRBD1 aligns across 8 bases. Sequencing used PBMCs. This TCR derives from a man in his forties or fifties in good health and CMV-seropositive. The CDR3 sequence: CASHGQGMGNQPQHF. Here the CDR3 DNA reads TGTGCCAGCCACGGACAGGGCATGGGCAATCAGCCCCAGCATTTT.